This TCR beta chain was sequenced for a study of T cell responses to AZD1222 COVID-19 vaccine. Study-wide points: At study baseline, merely five or six AZD1222 recipients were seropositive. Nearly half of spike-specific TCRs reportedly go after variant regions that carry no mutations. Only after the peak T cell response were repertoires sampled.

Details on this clone: Its antigen is still unknown.

Germline V gene lookup returns CDR1 KGHDR and CDR2 SFDVKD. Trimming took 2 bases from V and 3 from J, leaving 13 bases between them. The CDR3 length is 16 residues. Some clones are missing from TCRdb's copy, which holds only in-frame ones; the method was immunoSEQ multiplex PCR. The repertoire holds under 100,000 clones, approximately 86% seen once, with 6% to 9% in the top ten. The sample in question was peripheral blood, obtained on day 0 of AZD1222 vaccination. This TCR was recovered from an adult in good health. V usage is TRBV24-1 and J usage is TRBJ1-5, with unresolved D. As DNA, the CDR3 is TGTGCCACCAGTGATTCCGCGAGGGCCGACAATCAGCCCCAGCATTTT. Protein: CATSDSARADNQPQHF.